Listed below are T cell receptor beta chains from one sample, sequenced in a study of OX40 agonist ivuxolimab in advanced cancers. Assay: immunoSEQ multiplex PCR; the TCRdb copy retains only in-frame clones and omits some. The sample contains 98,000 or so clones, about 80% of which appear only once. Here the sequenced sample was CD4+ or CD8+ T cells sorted from blood, taken in a trial of the OX40 agonist ivuxolimab. The origin of the receptors is an adult with an advanced solid tumor such as melanoma, head and neck, liver or kidney cancer. Each CDR3 is given with its conserved first and last residue. D genes are given only for firm matches. Part of the rows lack a size; the others show once, few, many or a class for expanded clones.

CDR3 protein | CDR3 DNA | V gene | CDR3 length | J gene | clone size | D gene
CASSFWSTSRADTQYF | TGTGCCAGCAGTTTTTGGAGTACTTCTAGGGCAGATACGCAGTATTTT | TRBV28 | 16 | TRBJ2-3 | . | .
CASSRDGVPGTYEQYF | TGCGCCAGCAGCCGGGATGGCGTTCCAGGGACCTACGAGCAGTACTTC | TRBV5-1 | 16 | TRBJ2-7 | once | .
CATSRGQGATKNIQYF | TGTGCCACCAGCAGAGGACAGGGGGCAACCAAAAACATTCAGTACTTC | TRBV15 | 16 | TRBJ2-4 | . | TRBD1
CASCLGTAAQETQYF | TGTGCCAGCTGTCTGGGGACAGCGGCCCAAGAGACCCAGTACTTC | TRBV5-4 | 15 | TRBJ2-5 | . | TRBD1
CASRGDRGGRGTEAFF | TGTGCCAGCAGGGGGGACAGGGGAGGTAGGGGCACTGAAGCTTTCTTT | TRBV28 | 16 | TRBJ1-1 | . | TRBD1
CASSLRETVLYEQYF | TGTGCCAGCAGCTTACGAGAGACAGTACTCTACGAGCAGTACTTC | TRBV11-2 | 15 | TRBJ2-7 | . | .
CASSLFRGSSYEQYF | TGTGCCAGCAGCTTATTCCGGGGGTCCTCCTACGAGCAGTACTTC | TRBV7-2 | 15 | TRBJ2-7 | . | .
CASSLTTNTEAFF | TGTGCCAGCAGCCTCACAACGAACACTGAAGCTTTCTTT | TRBV5-4 | 13 | TRBJ1-1 | . | .
CASSSGIGRETQYF | TGCGCCAGCAGCTCCGGTATAGGGCGAGAGACCCAGTACTTC | TRBV5-1 | 14 | TRBJ2-5 | . | .
CASSKSGTRVVQKQFF | TGTGCCAGCAGCAAATCCGGGACAAGGGTGGTCCAAAAGCAGTTCTTC | TRBV5-6 | 16 | TRBJ2-1 | . | .
CASSPGLIMNTEAFF | TGTGCCAGCTCACCCGGACTGATCATGAACACTGAAGCTTTCTTT | TRBV18 | 15 | TRBJ1-1 | . | .
CASSIKVSRADSQFYEQYF | TGTGCCAGTAGTATTAAGGTGTCTCGTGCGGACAGCCAGTTCTACGAGCAGTACTTC | TRBV19 | 19 | TRBJ2-7 | . | .
CASSYSGPGRGYTF | TGTGCCAGCAGTTACTCGGGCCCCGGAAGGGGCTACACCTTC | TRBV6-5 | 14 | TRBJ1-2 | . | .
CASSFFSATNEKLFF | TGTGCCAGCAGTTTCTTCTCTGCAACTAATGAAAAACTGTTTTTT | TRBV28 | 15 | TRBJ1-4 | . | .
CASSPRADGELFF | TGTGCCAGCAGCCCCCGGGCGGACGGGGAGCTGTTTTTT | TRBV7-3 | 13 | TRBJ2-2 | . | .
CASKRDRTANTGELFF | TGTGCCAGCAAAAGGGACAGGACGGCGAACACCGGGGAGCTGTTTTTT | TRBV2 | 16 | TRBJ2-2 | . | TRBD1
CASSLFNRQGPGETQYF | TGTGCCAGCAGCCTGTTTAACCGACAGGGCCCTGGGGAGACCCAGTACTTC | TRBV5-6 | 17 | TRBJ2-5 | . | TRBD1